This is a list of T cell receptor beta chains from one sample in a study of T cell responses to AZD1222 COVID-19 vaccine. The assay was immunoSEQ multiplex PCR, and TCRdb's table has in-frame clones only and misses some. Seen here are under 200,000 clones, 85% to 95% observed once, and the top ten hold about 0.6%. The sequences come from peripheral blood, collected on day 0 of AZD1222 vaccination. All receptors derive from an adult in good health. The CDR3 runs from the conserved cysteine through the conserved F or W. For some rows the clone size is stated as once, few or many, or as a class when expanded; others skip it.

V gene: TRBV11-2
clone size: .
J gene: TRBJ2-7
CDR3 protein: CASSPKYEQYF

V gene: TRBV9
clone size: .
J gene: TRBJ1-1
CDR3 protein: CASSAHLRGNTEAFF

V gene: TRBV11-1
clone size: .
J gene: TRBJ2-2
CDR3 protein: CASSLTGGYAGELFF

V gene: TRBV7-6
clone size: .
J gene: TRBJ1-1
CDR3 protein: CASSLGGAGNTEAFF

V gene: TRBV6-4
clone size: .
J gene: TRBJ2-2
CDR3 protein: CASSPGVNTGELFF

V gene: TRBV10-3
clone size: .
J gene: TRBJ1-6
CDR3 protein: CAISEGGRGGSPLHF

V gene: TRBV5-1
clone size: .
J gene: TRBJ2-1
CDR3 protein: CASSLGSGEYNEQFF

V gene: TRBV28
clone size: .
J gene: TRBJ1-2
CDR3 protein: CASSLGVHYGYTF

V gene: TRBV18
clone size: .
J gene: TRBJ2-4
CDR3 protein: CASSPNRFNNIQYF

V gene: TRBV5-1
clone size: .
J gene: TRBJ1-1
CDR3 protein: CASSTLRREVNTEAFF

V gene: TRBV19
clone size: many
J gene: TRBJ2-7
CDR3 protein: CASGSGTEQYF

V gene: TRBV28
clone size: .
J gene: TRBJ2-1
CDR3 protein: CASSLRSSGRTSEQFF

V gene: TRBV12-3/TRBV12-4
clone size: .
J gene: TRBJ1-2
CDR3 protein: CASSLEVRYGYTF

V gene: TRBV19
clone size: .
J gene: TRBJ2-1
CDR3 protein: CASSIGGLAGSLEQFF

V gene: TRBV5-1
clone size: .
J gene: TRBJ2-1
CDR3 protein: CASSLDGLAGVDEQFF

V gene: TRBV2
clone size: .
J gene: TRBJ2-1
CDR3 protein: CASSGMGLGEQFF

V gene: TRBV19
clone size: .
J gene: TRBJ1-2
CDR3 protein: CASSIGRGGNYGYTF

V gene: TRBV9
clone size: .
J gene: TRBJ2-1
CDR3 protein: CASSVGFLSNEQFF

V gene: TRBV5-1
clone size: .
J gene: TRBJ2-7
CDR3 protein: CASSAGRYEQYF

V gene: TRBV6-5
clone size: .
J gene: TRBJ1-6
CDR3 protein: CASSYGGIPTFSPLHF

V gene: TRBV30
clone size: .
J gene: TRBJ1-5
CDR3 protein: CAWDGGGNQPQHF

V gene: TRBV12-3/TRBV12-4
clone size: .
J gene: TRBJ2-1
CDR3 protein: CASTNAYNEQFF

V gene: TRBV10-3
clone size: .
J gene: TRBJ1-4
CDR3 protein: CAISDGGGIGEKLFF

V gene: TRBV27
clone size: .
J gene: TRBJ1-2
CDR3 protein: CASSSLSMRAFYGYTF

V gene: TRBV18
clone size: .
J gene: TRBJ2-5
CDR3 protein: CASSPLAGEETQYF

V gene: TRBV27
clone size: .
J gene: TRBJ2-2
CDR3 protein: CASSSTGELFF

V gene: TRBV28
clone size: .
J gene: TRBJ1-1
CDR3 protein: CASTNDRGPEAFF

V gene: TRBV6-1
clone size: .
J gene: TRBJ1-6
CDR3 protein: CASSEIGTSGYNSPLHF

V gene: TRBV11-3
clone size: .
J gene: TRBJ2-3
CDR3 protein: CASSSRRTDTQYF

V gene: TRBV24-1
clone size: .
J gene: TRBJ1-2
CDR3 protein: CATSDTGGYGYTF

V gene: TRBV6-5
clone size: .
J gene: TRBJ2-2
CDR3 protein: CASRGAPDTGELFF

V gene: TRBV5-4
clone size: .
J gene: TRBJ1-3
CDR3 protein: CASSSLQGAGNTIYF

V gene: TRBV4-1
clone size: .
J gene: TRBJ2-7
CDR3 protein: CASSQDITERAYEQYF

V gene: TRBV19
clone size: .
J gene: TRBJ2-3
CDR3 protein: CASKGVTSADTQYF

V gene: TRBV5-5
clone size: .
J gene: TRBJ1-2
CDR3 protein: CASSLIGNSNYGYTF

V gene: TRBV9
clone size: .
J gene: TRBJ2-2
CDR3 protein: CASSVAMANTGELFF

V gene: TRBV15
clone size: .
J gene: TRBJ2-7
CDR3 protein: CATSRSPGQGDEQYF

V gene: TRBV28
clone size: .
J gene: TRBJ1-4
CDR3 protein: CASRSTGASEKLFF

V gene: TRBV3-1/TRBV3-2
clone size: few
J gene: TRBJ1-1
CDR3 protein: CASSPRGGTEAFF

V gene: TRBV7-9
clone size: .
J gene: TRBJ1-2
CDR3 protein: CASGAGGPRGYTF

V gene: TRBV5-6
clone size: .
J gene: TRBJ1-2
CDR3 protein: CASSRTGEGRNPYGYTF

V gene: TRBV6-5
clone size: .
J gene: TRBJ1-4
CDR3 protein: CASSPAGTGDEKLFF

V gene: TRBV7-8
clone size: .
J gene: TRBJ2-1
CDR3 protein: CASSLAETNNEQFF

V gene: TRBV27
clone size: .
J gene: TRBJ1-2
CDR3 protein: CASRREGGLYGYTF

V gene: TRBV6-1
clone size: .
J gene: TRBJ2-1
CDR3 protein: CASSDRDQYNNEQFF

V gene: TRBV6-5
clone size: .
J gene: TRBJ2-7
CDR3 protein: CASSTPPVYEQYF

V gene: TRBV7-9
clone size: .
J gene: TRBJ1-1
CDR3 protein: CASSRQSSTEAFF

V gene: TRBV30
clone size: .
J gene: TRBJ1-4
CDR3 protein: CAWSEGAGGEKLFF

V gene: TRBV2
clone size: .
J gene: TRBJ2-2
CDR3 protein: CASSALGGRVSGELFF

V gene: TRBV27
clone size: .
J gene: TRBJ1-2
CDR3 protein: CASSSLGTGDYGYTF

V gene: TRBV28
clone size: .
J gene: TRBJ2-2
CDR3 protein: CASSGPLSTGELFF

V gene: TRBV5-1
clone size: .
J gene: TRBJ1-1
CDR3 protein: CASSLTGGTEAFF

V gene: TRBV4-2
clone size: .
J gene: TRBJ1-4
CDR3 protein: CASSQDAGPNEKLFF

V gene: TRBV10-3
clone size: .
J gene: TRBJ1-2
CDR3 protein: CATSQDRLHYGYTF

V gene: TRBV3-1/TRBV3-2
clone size: .
J gene: TRBJ1-1
CDR3 protein: CASGSKGRVAEAFF